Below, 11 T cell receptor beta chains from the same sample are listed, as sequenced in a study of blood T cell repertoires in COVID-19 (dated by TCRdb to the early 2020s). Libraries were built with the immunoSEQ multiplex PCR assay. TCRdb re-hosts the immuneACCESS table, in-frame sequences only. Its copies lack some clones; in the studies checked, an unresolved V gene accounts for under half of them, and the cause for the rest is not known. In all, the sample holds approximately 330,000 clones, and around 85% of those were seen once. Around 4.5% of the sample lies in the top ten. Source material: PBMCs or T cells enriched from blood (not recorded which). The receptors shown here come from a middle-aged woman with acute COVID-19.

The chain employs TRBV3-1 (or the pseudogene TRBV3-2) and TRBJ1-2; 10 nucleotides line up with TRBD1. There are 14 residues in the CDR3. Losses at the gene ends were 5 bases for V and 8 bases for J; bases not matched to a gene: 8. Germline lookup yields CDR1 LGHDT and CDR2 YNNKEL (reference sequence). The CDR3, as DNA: TGTGCCAGCAGCTATCGACAGGGGGCCCGCGGCTACACCTTC. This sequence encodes CASSYRQGARGYTF.

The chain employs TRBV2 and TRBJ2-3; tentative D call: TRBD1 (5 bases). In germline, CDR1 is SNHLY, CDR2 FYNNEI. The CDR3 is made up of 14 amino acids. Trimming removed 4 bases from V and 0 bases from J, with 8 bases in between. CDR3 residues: CASSGQLSTDTQYF. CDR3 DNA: TGTGCCAGCAGTGGACAGCTCAGCACAGATACGCAGTATTTT.

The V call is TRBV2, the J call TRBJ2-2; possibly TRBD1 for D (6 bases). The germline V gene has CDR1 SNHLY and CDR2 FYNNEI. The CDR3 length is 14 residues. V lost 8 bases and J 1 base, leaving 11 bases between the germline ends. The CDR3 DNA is TGTGCCAGCCAGACAGGCCGGAACACCGGGGAGCTGTTTTTT. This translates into CASQTGRNTGELFF.

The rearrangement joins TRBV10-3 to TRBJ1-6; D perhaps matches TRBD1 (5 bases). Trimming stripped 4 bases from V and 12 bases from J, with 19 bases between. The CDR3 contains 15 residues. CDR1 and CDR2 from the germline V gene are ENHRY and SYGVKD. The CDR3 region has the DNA TGTGCCATCAGTGTCGACGGATCGGGGGGTCAACCCCTCCACTTT. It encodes CAISVDGSGGQPLHF.

The CDR3 DNA reads TGTGCCAGCAGCGTAGGACTAGCGGGAGAGTGGGCCGGGGAGCTGTTTTTT. Translating it yields CASSVGLAGEWAGELFF. The rearrangement links TRBV9 to TRBJ2-2; 12 bases agree with TRBD2. The length of the CDR3 is 17 residues. Germline-derived CDR1 and CDR2 are SGDLS and YYNGEE. V was clipped by 0 bases and J by 6 bases; unmatched bases: 6.

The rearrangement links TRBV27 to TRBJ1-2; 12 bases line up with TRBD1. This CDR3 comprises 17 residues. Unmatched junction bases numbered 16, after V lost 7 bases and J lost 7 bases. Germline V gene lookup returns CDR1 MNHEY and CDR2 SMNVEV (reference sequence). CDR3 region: CASKLYGDRGRGFGYTF. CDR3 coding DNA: TGTGCCAGCAAACTCTACGGGGACAGGGGGCGTGGGTTTGGCTACACCTTC.

The CDR3 is CASNSDRGGGYTF. CDR3 in DNA: TGTGCCAGCAATTCGGACAGGGGAGGCGGCTACACCTTC. The chain is built from TRBV2 and TRBJ1-2; TRBD1 agrees at 9 bases. The CDR3 runs 13 residues. V was clipped by 7 bases and J by 8 bases; unmatched bases: 8. In germline, CDR1 is SNHLY, CDR2 FYNNEI.

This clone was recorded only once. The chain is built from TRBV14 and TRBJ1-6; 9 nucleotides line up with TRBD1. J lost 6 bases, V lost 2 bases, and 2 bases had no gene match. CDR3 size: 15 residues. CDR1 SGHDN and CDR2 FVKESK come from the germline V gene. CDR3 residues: CASSQWTGVNSPLHF. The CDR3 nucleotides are TGTGCCAGCAGCCAATGGACAGGGGTTAATTCACCCCTCCACTTT.

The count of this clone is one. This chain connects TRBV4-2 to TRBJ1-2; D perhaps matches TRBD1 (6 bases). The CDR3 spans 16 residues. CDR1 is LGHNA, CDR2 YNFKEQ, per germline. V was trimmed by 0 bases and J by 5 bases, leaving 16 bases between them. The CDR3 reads CASSQDQGDKDYGYTF. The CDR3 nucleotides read TGTGCCAGCAGCCAAGACCAAGGGGACAAGGATTATGGCTACACCTTC.

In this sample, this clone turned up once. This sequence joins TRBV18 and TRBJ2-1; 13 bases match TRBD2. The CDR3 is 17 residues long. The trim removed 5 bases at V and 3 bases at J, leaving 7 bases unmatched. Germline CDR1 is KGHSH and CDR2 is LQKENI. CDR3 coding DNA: TGTGCCAGCTCATCAGGACTAGCGGGAGTTTTCTACAATGAGCAGTTCTTC. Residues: CASSSGLAGVFYNEQFF.

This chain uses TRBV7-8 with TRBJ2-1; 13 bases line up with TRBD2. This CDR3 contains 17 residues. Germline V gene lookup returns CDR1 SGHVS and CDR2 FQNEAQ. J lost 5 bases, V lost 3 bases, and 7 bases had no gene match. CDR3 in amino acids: CASSFVRLAGGDNEQFF. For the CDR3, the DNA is TGTGCCAGCAGCTTCGTCAGACTAGCGGGGGGTGACAATGAGCAGTTCTTC.